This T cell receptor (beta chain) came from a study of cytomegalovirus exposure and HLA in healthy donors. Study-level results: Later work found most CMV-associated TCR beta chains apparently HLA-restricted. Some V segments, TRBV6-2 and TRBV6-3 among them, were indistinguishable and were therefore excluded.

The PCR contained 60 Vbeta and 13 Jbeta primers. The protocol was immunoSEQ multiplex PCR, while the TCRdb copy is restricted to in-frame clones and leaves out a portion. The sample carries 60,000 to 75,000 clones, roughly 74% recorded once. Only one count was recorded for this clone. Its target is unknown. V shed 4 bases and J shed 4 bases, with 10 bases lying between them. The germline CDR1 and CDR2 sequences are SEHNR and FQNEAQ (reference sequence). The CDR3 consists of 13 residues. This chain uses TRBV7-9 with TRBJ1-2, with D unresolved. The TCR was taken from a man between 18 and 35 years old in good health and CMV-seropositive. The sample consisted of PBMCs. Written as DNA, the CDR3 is TGTGCCAGCAGCTCACAGTTCGGCTATGGCTACACCTTC. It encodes CASSSQFGYGYTF.